The next 18 T cell receptor beta chains were all read from a single sample in a study of spatial heterogeneity in lung cancer. Notes on the study in general: Higher tumor mutation counts went along with higher counts of expanded intratumoral alpha and beta TCRs.

The antigens these receptors bind are not known. MiXCR, run by TCRdb on the 5' RACE reads, gives a single entry per CDR3 protein. The sample holds about 3,900 distinct CDR3 sequences, about 4% seen once. This sample's time point: sample taken at primary tumor resection. The sample was lung tumor tissue, taken at surgery. The receptors here all came from a male donor with early-stage non-small cell lung cancer.

This clonotype was observed at least ten times. The J gene is TRBJ2-4, the V gene TRBV11-2; tentative D call: TRBD1 (8 bases). Trimming removed 2 bases at V and 9 bases at J, with 14 bases between. Per germline, CDR1 SGHAT and CDR2 FQNNGV. This CDR3 contains 14 residues. CDR3 coding DNA: TGTGCCAGCAGCTTAACAGGGGGGGCATCCATTCAGTACTTC. It yields the protein CASSLTGGASIQYF.

This clonotype was counted many times. J is TRBJ2-3 and V is TRBV7-2, with no clear D. The CDR3 totals 16 residues. Trimming pared 5 bases from V and 2 bases from J, leaving 17 bases between. Per the germline V gene, CDR1 is SGHTA and CDR2 is FQGNSA. CDR3 DNA: TGTGCCAGCAGCCCTCCGACCCTGAACCCCACAGATACGCAGTATTTT. Its translation is CASSPPTLNPTDTQYF.

This clonotype is labeled medium-sized (0.01 to 0.1%). V usage is TRBV7-6 and J usage is TRBJ2-2; tentatively, D is TRBD1 or TRBD2 (6 bases each). Looked up from germline, CDR1 is SGHVS and CDR2 is FNYEAQ. The CDR3 spans 14 residues. V was pared by 1 base and J by 5 bases, with 8 bases between. The CDR3, as DNA: TGTGCCAGCAGCTTAGAGGGGGGAACCGGGGAGCTGTTTTTT. It encodes CASSLEGGTGELFF.

This clonotype appeared many times. V usage is TRBV7-2 and J usage is TRBJ1-5; D remains unclear. Trimming shortened V by 5 bases and J by 4 bases, and 9 bases separated the two germline ends. The germline CDR1 and CDR2 sequences are SGHTA and FQGNSA. The CDR3 totals 13 residues. CDR3 loop: CASSTQTNQPQHF. The CDR3 DNA follows: TGTGCCAGCAGCACCCAGACTAATCAGCCCCAGCATTTT.

This clonotype was counted at least ten times. The rearrangement links TRBV5-1 to TRBJ2-1; D gene ambiguous. The germline V and J ends were trimmed by 2 bases and 8 bases, with 5 bases remaining between them. CDR1 SGHRS and CDR2 YFSETQ come from the germline V gene. This CDR3 region has 11 residues. The CDR3 here is CASSFGDEQFF. The DNA for the CDR3 is TGCGCCAGCAGCTTTGGGGATGAGCAGTTCTTC.

This clonotype was recorded at least ten times. This chain uses TRBV3-1 with TRBJ1-1; D unclear. Trimming pared 1 base from V and 1 base from J, leaving 7 bases between. Germline CDR1 and CDR2: LGHDT and YNNKEL (reference sequence). The CDR3 contains 14 residues. CDR3 sequence: CASSQGFGNTEAFF. The CDR3 nucleotides read TGTGCCAGCAGCCAAGGCTTTGGGAACACTGAAGCTTTCTTT.

The table lists this clonotype with many counts. The chain has TRBV29-1 and TRBJ2-7; D possibly corresponds to TRBD1 (6 bases). This CDR3 contains 12 residues. V gave up 7 bases and J gave up 1 base, with 11 bases separating them. Germline loops: CDR1 SQVTM, CDR2 ANQGSEA. The CDR3 is CSGPRGSYEQYV. The CDR3 region has the DNA TGCAGCGGGCCCAGGGGTTCCTACGAGCAGTACGTC.

This clonotype has a handful of counts. The chain combines TRBV12-3 or TRBV12-4 with TRBJ2-2, with 9 bases identical to TRBD1. The J segment lost 7 bases and the V segment lost 6 bases, leaving 6 bases of the junction unmatched. This CDR3 is 14 amino acids long. In DNA, the CDR3 is TGTGCCAGCAGACGGCGACAGGGGGTCGGGGAGCTGTTTTTT. This sequence encodes CASRRRQGVGELFF.

This clonotype is judged medium-sized. V and J are TRBV14 and TRBJ2-3; 8 nucleotides agree with TRBD2. Germline V CDR1 and CDR2: SGHDN, FVKESK. V dropped 0 bases and J dropped 2; count of bases not matched to a gene: 7. There are 17 residues in the CDR3. This CDR3 reads CASSQDSGLEATDTQYF. The CDR3 region has the DNA TGTGCCAGCAGCCAAGATTCGGGACTAGAAGCCACAGATACGCAGTATTTT.

This clonotype was observed at least ten times. This sequence joins TRBV10-3 and TRBJ2-7, with a possible D match to TRBD1 (6 bases). CDR1 is ENHRY, CDR2 SYGVKD, per germline. The CDR3 has 17 residues. The V end was cut by 8 bases, the J end by 6 bases, with 29 bases between. CDR3 DNA sequence: TGTGCCATCGGAGTAATACCGGGCCTTACCAAAGGGGGCGAGCAGTACGTC. Amino acids: CAIGVIPGLTKGGEQYV.

This clonotype was recorded at least ten times. The CDR3: CSARNPVGTGREQYF. CDR3 bases: TGCAGTGCTAGAAACCCTGTGGGAACAGGGAGAGAGCAGTACTTC. The chain employs TRBV20-1 and TRBJ2-7; tentative D call: TRBD1 (6 bases). The CDR3 has 15 amino acids. The germline V gene encodes CDR1 DFQATT and CDR2 SNEGSKA (reference sequence). Trimming took off 2 bases at V and 7 bases at J, with 21 bases between the two ends.

This clonotype was counted ten times or more. The chain joins TRBV30 to TRBJ1-2, with 7 bases lining up with TRBD1. V lost 7 bases, J lost 4 bases, and 12 bases stayed unmatched. Germline V CDR1 and CDR2: GTSNPN, SVGIG (reference sequence). This CDR3 is built from 14 residues. The CDR3 sequence is CALDPGQNFYGYTF. CDR3 sequence (DNA): TGTGCCTTGGACCCGGGACAGAACTTCTATGGCTACACCTTC.

There are a few counts of this clonotype. This chain uses TRBV12-3 or TRBV12-4 with TRBJ1-5, with a possible D match to TRBD1 (6 bases). The CDR3 is 14 residues long. Trimming took 6 bases from V and 6 from J, leaving 15 bases between them. In DNA, the CDR3 is TGTGCCAGCAGCCTACAGGGAGGCGGTCAGCCCCAGCATTTT. It codes for CASSLQGGGQPQHF.

This clonotype occurred many times. This sequence joins TRBV6-5 and TRBJ2-5, with 7 positions matching TRBD1. Germline V gives CDR1 MNHEY, CDR2 SVGAGI. The CDR3 loop spans 12 amino acids. Unmatched junction bases numbered 4, after V lost 6 bases and J lost 6 bases. In DNA, the CDR3 is TGTGCCAGCAGGACAGGGTTGAAGACCCAGTACTTC. Translation gives CASRTGLKTQYF.

This clonotype was detected ten times or more. V is TRBV6-2 or TRBV6-3 and J is TRBJ1-5; no definite D call. Trimming took 2 bases from V and 1 from J, leaving 18 bases between them. Germline-derived CDR1 and CDR2 are MNHEY and SVGEGT. The CDR3 totals 18 residues. The CDR3 reads CASSYRVGTIVSNQPQHF. The CDR3 DNA follows: TGTGCCAGCAGTTACAGGGTGGGCACCATCGTAAGCAATCAGCCCCAGCATTTT.

This clonotype came up a few times. V usage is TRBV28 and J usage is TRBJ1-3; possibly TRBD1 for D (5 bases). The length of the CDR3 is 15 residues. Deletions cut 4 bases from V and 8 bases from J, with 18 bases between. Per germline, CDR1 MDHEN and CDR2 SYDVKM. CDR3: CASSSGGNSVYTIYF. The CDR3 DNA reads as TGTGCCAGCAGTTCGGGGGGGAATTCGGTATACACCATATATTTT.

As concerns this clonotype: A much larger clone lies a single base off, so this may be a read error. The chain links TRBV25-1 to TRBJ1-4; no reliable D call. Germline values: CDR1 MGHDK, CDR2 SYGVNS. This CDR3 has 13 amino acids. The CDR3 DNA reads TGTGCCACCGCCTCGGTTTTTAATGAAAAACTGCTTTTT. It specifies CATASVFNEKLLF.

This clonotype was counted between two and nine times. This chain joins TRBV3-1 and TRBJ2-7; a possible D gene is TRBD1 (5 bases). Trimming took 2 bases from V and 4 from J, leaving 9 bases between them. This CDR3 has 13 amino acids. Germline V gene data show CDR1 as LGHDT and CDR2 as YNNKEL (reference sequence). CDR3 protein: CASSQMQGYEQYV. Here the CDR3 DNA reads TGTGCCAGCAGCCAAATGCAGGGTTACGAGCAGTACGTC.